Sequencing of this T cell receptor beta chain was carried out in a study of blood T cells in healthy people across ages. Each sample yielded at least 6 million isolated PBMCs. Per individual sample, total RNA of at least 5 micrograms was extracted. Many counts were recorded for this clonotype. Its antigen is unidentified. Trimming removed 0 bases from V and 9 bases from J; junction bases left unmatched: 9. The germline gives CDR1 SGHRS, CDR2 YFSETQ. The length of the CDR3 is 16 residues. A second about 6 to 11 cycle PCR used barcoded and J-beta primers. Via MiXCR, TCRdb re-called the 5' RACE reads, giving one row per CDR3 protein. The table shows 1.5 million to 2 million distinct CDR3 sequences, with approximately 30% occurring only once. Points from the study as a whole: Naive and antigen-experienced cells were not separated, limiting conclusive comparison.

The sequence derives from a woman aged 25 to 39 in good health. The V gene is TRBV5-1, the J gene TRBJ2-1, with TRBD1 matching 10 bases. Material for sequencing was blood. Written as DNA, the CDR3 is TGCGCCAGCAGCTTGGCCGCAGGACAGGGGGTGGTTGAGCAGTTCTTC. This translates into CASSLAAGQGVVEQFF.